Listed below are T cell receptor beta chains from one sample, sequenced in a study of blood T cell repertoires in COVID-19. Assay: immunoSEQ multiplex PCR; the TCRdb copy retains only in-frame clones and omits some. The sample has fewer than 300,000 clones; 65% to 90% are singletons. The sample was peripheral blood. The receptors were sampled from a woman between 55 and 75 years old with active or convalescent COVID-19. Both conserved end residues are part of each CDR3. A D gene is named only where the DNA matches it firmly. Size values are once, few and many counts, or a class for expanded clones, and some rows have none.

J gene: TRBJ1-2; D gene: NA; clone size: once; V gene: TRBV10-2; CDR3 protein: CASSDLRAPGYTF; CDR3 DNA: TGCGCCAGCAGTGATTTGCGGGCGCCGGGCTACACCTTC
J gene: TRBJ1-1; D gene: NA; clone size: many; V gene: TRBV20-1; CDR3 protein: CSALDTPEAFF; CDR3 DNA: TGCAGTGCCTTAGACACTCCTGAAGCTTTCTTT
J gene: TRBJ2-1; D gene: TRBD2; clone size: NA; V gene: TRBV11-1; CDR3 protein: CASSRTSGGLDEQFF; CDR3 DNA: TGTGCCAGCAGCCGGACTAGCGGGGGGTTAGATGAGCAGTTCTTC
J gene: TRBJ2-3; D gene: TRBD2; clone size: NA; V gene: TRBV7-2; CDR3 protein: CASNPDRAGGIRDTQYF; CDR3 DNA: TGTGCCAGCAACCCAGACCGTGCGGGGGGAATCAGAGATACGCAGTATTTT
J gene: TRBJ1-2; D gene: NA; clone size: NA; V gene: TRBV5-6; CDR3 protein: CASSPRGGNGYTF; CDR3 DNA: TGTGCCAGCAGCCCGAGGGGGGGAAACGGCTACACCTTC
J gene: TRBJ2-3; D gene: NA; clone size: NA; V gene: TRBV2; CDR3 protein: CASTDWGGKADTQYF; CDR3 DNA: TGTGCCAGCACCGACTGGGGGGGCAAGGCAGATACGCAGTATTTT
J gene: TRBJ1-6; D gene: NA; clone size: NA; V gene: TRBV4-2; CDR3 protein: CASSQDPGAGRSSPLHF; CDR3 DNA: TGTGCCAGCAGCCAAGATCCCGGAGCGGGGCGGAGTTCACCCCTCCACTTT
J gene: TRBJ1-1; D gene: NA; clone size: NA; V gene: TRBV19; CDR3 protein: CATSAGLYTEAFF; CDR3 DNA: TGTGCCACTTCGGCAGGGCTGTACACTGAAGCTTTCTTT
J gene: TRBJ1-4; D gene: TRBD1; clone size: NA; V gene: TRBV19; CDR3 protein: CASCNRGGNEKLFF; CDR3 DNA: TGTGCCAGTTGCAACAGGGGGGGTAATGAAAAACTGTTTTTT
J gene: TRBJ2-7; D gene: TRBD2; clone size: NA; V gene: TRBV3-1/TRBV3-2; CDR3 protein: CASSRASGGTYEQYF; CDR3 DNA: TGTGCCAGCAGCCGGGCCAGCGGGGGAACCTACGAGCAGTACTTC
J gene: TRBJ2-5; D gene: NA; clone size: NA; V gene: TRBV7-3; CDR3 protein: CASSLDEYRVKFETQYF; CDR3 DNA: TGTGCCAGCAGCTTAGACGAATACAGGGTGAAGTTTGAGACCCAGTACTTC
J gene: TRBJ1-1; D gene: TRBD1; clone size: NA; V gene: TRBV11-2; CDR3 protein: CASSLGQGLTEAFF; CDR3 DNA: TGTGCCAGCAGCCTGGGACAGGGGCTAACTGAAGCTTTCTTT
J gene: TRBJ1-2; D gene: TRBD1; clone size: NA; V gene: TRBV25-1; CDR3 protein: CASSGRTGEVAGYTF; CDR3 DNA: TGTGCCAGCAGTGGTCGGACAGGGGAGGTGGCTGGCTACACCTTC
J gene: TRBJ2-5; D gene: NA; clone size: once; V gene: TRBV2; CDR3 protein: CASSEGGLQETQYF; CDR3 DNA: TGTGCCAGCAGTGAAGGGGGACTCCAAGAGACCCAGTACTTC
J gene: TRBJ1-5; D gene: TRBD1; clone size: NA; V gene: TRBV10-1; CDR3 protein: CASIPRSPGQVSKPQHF; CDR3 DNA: TGCGCCAGCATCCCCCGGTCCCCGGGACAGGTGAGTAAGCCCCAGCATTTT
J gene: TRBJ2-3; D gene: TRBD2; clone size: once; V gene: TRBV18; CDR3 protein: CASSPQTSGSATDTQYF; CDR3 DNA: TGTGCCAGCTCACCCCAAACTAGCGGTTCCGCCACAGATACGCAGTATTTT
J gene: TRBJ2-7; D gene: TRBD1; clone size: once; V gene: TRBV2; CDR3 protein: CASSGVAGGEYEQYF; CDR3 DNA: TGTGCCAGCAGTGGGGTGGCAGGGGGCGAGTACGAGCAGTACTTC
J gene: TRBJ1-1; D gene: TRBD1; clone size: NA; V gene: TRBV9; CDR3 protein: CASSVQGARTEAFF; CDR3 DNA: TGTGCCAGCAGCGTACAGGGGGCGCGCACTGAAGCTTTCTTT
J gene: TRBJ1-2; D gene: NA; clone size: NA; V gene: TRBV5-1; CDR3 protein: CASSLFRPPANYGYTF; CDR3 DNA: TGCGCCAGCAGCTTGTTCAGGCCCCCAGCTAACTATGGCTACACCTTC
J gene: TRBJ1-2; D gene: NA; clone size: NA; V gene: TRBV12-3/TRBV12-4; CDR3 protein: CASSMGHLLGYTF; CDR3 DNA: TGTGCCAGCAGTATGGGACACCTGTTGGGCTACACCTTC
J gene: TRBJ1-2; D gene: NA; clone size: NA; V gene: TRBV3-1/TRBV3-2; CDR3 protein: CASSQGHGSYGYTF; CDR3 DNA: TGTGCCAGCAGCCAAGGCCACGGTTCCTATGGCTACACCTTC
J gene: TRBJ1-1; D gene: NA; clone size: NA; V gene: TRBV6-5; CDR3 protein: CASTRDIRGTEAFF; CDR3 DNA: TGTGCCAGCACCCGGGACATACGGGGCACTGAAGCTTTCTTT
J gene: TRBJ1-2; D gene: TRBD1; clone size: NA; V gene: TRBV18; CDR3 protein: CASSPSRDRSNYGYTF; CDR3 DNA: TGTGCCAGCTCACCGTCCCGGGACAGGTCTAACTATGGCTACACCTTC
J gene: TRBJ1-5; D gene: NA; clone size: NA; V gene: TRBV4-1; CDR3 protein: CASSQDGDRYQPQHF; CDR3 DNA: TGCGCCAGCAGCCAAGATGGCGACAGATATCAGCCCCAGCATTTT
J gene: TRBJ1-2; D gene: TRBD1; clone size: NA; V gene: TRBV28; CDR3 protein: CASSLPGQGPGYTF; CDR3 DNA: TGTGCCAGCAGTTTACCGGGACAGGGTCCTGGCTACACCTTC
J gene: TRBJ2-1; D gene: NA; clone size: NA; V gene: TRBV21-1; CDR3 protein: CASSPQTSGGAYNEQFF; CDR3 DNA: TGTGCCAGCAGCCCCCAGACTAGCGGGGGTGCATACAATGAGCAGTTCTTC
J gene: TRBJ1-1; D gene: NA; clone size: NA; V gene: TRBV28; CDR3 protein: CASSLRRPNTEAFF; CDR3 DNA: TGTGCCAGCAGTTTACGGAGACCGAACACTGAAGCTTTCTTT
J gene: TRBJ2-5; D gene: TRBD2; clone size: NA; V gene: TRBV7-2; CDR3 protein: CASSLQRGGTETQYF; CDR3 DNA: TGTGCCAGCAGTCTACAGCGGGGGGGGACCGAGACCCAGTACTTC
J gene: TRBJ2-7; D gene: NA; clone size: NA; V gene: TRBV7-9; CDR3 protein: CASSPLREGVYEQYF; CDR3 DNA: TGTGCCAGCAGCCCCTTAAGGGAGGGGGTCTACGAGCAGTACTTC
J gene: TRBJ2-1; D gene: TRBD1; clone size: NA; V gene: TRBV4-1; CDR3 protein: CASSQTGTGGDEQFF; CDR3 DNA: TGCGCCAGCAGCCAAACCGGGACAGGGGGCGATGAGCAGTTCTTC
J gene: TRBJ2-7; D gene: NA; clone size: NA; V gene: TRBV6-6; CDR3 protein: CASSLLQEYEQYF; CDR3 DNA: TGTGCCAGCAGTTTACTACAGGAGTACGAGCAGTACTTC
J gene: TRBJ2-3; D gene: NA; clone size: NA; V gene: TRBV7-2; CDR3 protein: CASRLFGTSTDTQYF; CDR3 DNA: TGTGCCAGCCGCCTTTTCGGTACTAGCACAGATACGCAGTATTTT
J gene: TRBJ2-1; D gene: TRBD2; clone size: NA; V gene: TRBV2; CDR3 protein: CASGLAGGPSNEQFF; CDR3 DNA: TGTGCCAGCGGACTAGCGGGGGGTCCTAGCAATGAGCAGTTCTTC
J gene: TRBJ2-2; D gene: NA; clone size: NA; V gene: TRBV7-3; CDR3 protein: CASSLERFTGELFF; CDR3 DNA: TGTGCCAGCAGCTTAGAACGGTTTACCGGGGAGCTGTTTTTT
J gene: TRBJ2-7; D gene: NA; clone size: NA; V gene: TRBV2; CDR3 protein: CASSELAHGSHEQYF; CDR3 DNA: TGTGCCAGCAGTGAGTTAGCACACGGGAGCCACGAGCAGTACTTC
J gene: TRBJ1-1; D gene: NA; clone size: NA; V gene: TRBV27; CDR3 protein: CASSLSGRDTEAFF; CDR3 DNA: TGTGCCAGCAGTTTATCGGGCAGGGACACTGAAGCTTTCTTT
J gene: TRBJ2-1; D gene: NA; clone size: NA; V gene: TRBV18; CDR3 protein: CASSPLGGGSYNEQFF; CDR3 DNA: TGTGCCAGCTCACCATTAGGGGGGGGGTCCTACAATGAGCAGTTCTTC
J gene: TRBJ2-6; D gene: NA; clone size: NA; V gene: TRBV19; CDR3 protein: CASSIVRGSGANVLTF; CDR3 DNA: TGTGCCAGTAGTATAGTTCGGGGTTCTGGGGCCAACGTCCTGACTTTC
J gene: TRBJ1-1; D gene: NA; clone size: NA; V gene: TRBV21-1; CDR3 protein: CASSKALRRTASGMNTEAFF; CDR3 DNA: TGTGCCAGCAGCAAAGCACTTAGAAGGACAGCTTCAGGGATGAACACTGAAGCTTTCTTT
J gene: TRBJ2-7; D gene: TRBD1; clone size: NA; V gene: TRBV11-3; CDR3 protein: CASSVTGDEQYF; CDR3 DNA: TGTGCCAGCAGCGTGACAGGGGATGAGCAGTACTTC
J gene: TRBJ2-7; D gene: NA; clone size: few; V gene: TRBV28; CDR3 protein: CASTEGEGEQYF; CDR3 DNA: TGTGCCAGCACGGAGGGGGAGGGCGAGCAGTACTTC
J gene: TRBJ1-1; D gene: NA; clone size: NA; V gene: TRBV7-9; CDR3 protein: CASSRPGSANTEAFF; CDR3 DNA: TGTGCCAGCAGCCGACCGGGGTCAGCGAACACTGAAGCTTTCTTT
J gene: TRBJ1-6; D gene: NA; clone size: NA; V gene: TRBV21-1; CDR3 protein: CASSPGQGNNSPLHF; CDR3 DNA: TGTGCCAGCAGCCCCGGACAGGGGAATAATTCACCCCTCCACTTT
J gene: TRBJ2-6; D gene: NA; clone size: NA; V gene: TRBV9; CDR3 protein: CASSAQAGPAGSGANVLTF; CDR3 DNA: TGTGCCAGCAGCGCCCAGGCGGGCCCGGCGGGTTCTGGGGCCAACGTCCTGACTTTC
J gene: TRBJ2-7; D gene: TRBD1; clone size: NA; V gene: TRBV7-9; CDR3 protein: CASSPAGTGDEQYF; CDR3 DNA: TGTGCCAGCAGCCCCGCCGGGACAGGGGACGAGCAGTACTTC
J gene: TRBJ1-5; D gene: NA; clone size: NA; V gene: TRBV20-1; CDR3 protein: CSASQFRSNQPQHF; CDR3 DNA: TGCAGTGCTAGTCAATTCCGGAGCAATCAGCCCCAGCATTTT